This T cell receptor (beta chain) was retrieved from a study of shared clonotypes between healthy human individuals. CDR3 length: 16 amino acids. Trimming left V 1 base short and J 11 bases short, with 20 bases between. Germline V gene data show CDR1 as MNHEY and CDR2 as SMNVEV (reference sequence). CD4+ cell separation produced CD45RA+ naive and CD45RA-negative memory subsets. The table came from immunoSEQ multiplex PCR; TCRdb's copy has only in-frame clones and leaves some out. The profile shows 550,000 to 700,000 clones, approximately 73% of them singletons. Sequencing input: memory CD4+ T cells sorted from blood. Documented subset: CD45RA-negative fraction. This sequence originates from a young woman in good health. The chain is built from TRBV27 and TRBJ1-4; unclear D gene. This chain's CDR3 is CASSLFRGQTVGKLFF. CDR3 coding DNA: TGTGCCAGCAGTTTATTCCGGGGTCAAACAGTCGGGAAACTGTTTTTT. Complete variable domain (other parts from reference TRBV27 and TRBJ1-4): EAQVTQNPRYLITVTGKKLTVTCSQNMNHEYMSWYRQDPGLGLRQIYYSMNVEVTDKGDVPEGYKVSRKEKRNFPLILESPSPNQTSLYFCASSLFRGQTVGKLFFGSGTQLSVL.